These T cell receptor beta chains were read from a single sample in a study of blood T cells in healthy people across ages. From the 5' RACE reads, TCRdb called clonotypes with MiXCR, one entry per CDR3 protein. The sample lists 650,000 or so distinct CDR3 sequences, 52% occurring once. Sequencing was carried out using blood. The source of these receptors is a woman of 80 years or more in good health. Both conserved end residues are part of each CDR3. A D gene is named only where the DNA matches it firmly. Some rows mark clone size as missing; the rest say once, few, many or name a class of expanded clone.

V,J,D,size,DNA,CDR3
TRBV20-1,TRBJ2-7,.,.,TGCAGTGCTTCGGAGGGGAAGGACGAGCAGTACTTC,CSASEGKDEQYF
TRBV25-1,TRBJ2-1,.,.,TGTGCCAGCGGAGGTCCGGGGCAGAGCTACAATGAGCAGTTCTTC,CASGGPGQSYNEQFF
TRBV20-1,TRBJ2-3,.,.,TGCAGTGCTAGAGATATGACATCAGATACGCAGTATTTT,CSARDMTSDTQYF
TRBV9,TRBJ2-7,TRBD2,many,TGTGCCAGCAGCGTACGGACTAGCGGGACTGAGCAGTACTTC,CASSVRTSGTEQYF
TRBV9,TRBJ2-2,.,.,TGTGCCAGCGGTTCGGGAGGGGAGCTGTTTTTT,CASGSGGELFF
TRBV29-1,TRBJ2-5,.,.,TGCAGCGTTGAAGGGCTGGTTTTAGAGACCCAGTACTTC,CSVEGLVLETQYF
TRBV28,TRBJ1-2,.,once,TGTGCCAGCAGTGGGACAAGGGAGAACTATGGCTACACCTTC,CASSGTRENYGYTF
TRBV11-1,TRBJ1-2,.,few,TGTGCCAGCAGCCCAACCGGTGGGGCGGGCTATGGCTACACCTTC,CASSPTGGAGYGYTF
TRBV7-2,TRBJ2-1,.,many,TGTGCCAGCAGCGGTCAAAGGGTTTCAAGTGAGCAGTTCTTC,CASSGQRVSSEQFF
TRBV5-1,TRBJ2-7,.,.,TGCGCCAGCAGCCAAGGGGGGGACACTTACGAGCAGTACTTC,CASSQGGDTYEQYF
TRBV29-1,TRBJ2-7,TRBD2,.,TGCAGCGTTGAGGGGCTAGCGGGGGATACGAACGAGCAGTACTTC,CSVEGLAGDTNEQYF
TRBV18,TRBJ2-5,TRBD1,many,TGTGCCAGCTCACCGCCCCCGAACAGGGGCGCGGAGACCCAGTACTTC,CASSPPPNRGAETQYF
TRBV20-1,TRBJ2-4,TRBD2,.,TGCAGTGCTAGAGATTCGGGGGGAAAAGACATTCAGTACTTC,CSARDSGGKDIQYF
TRBV7-3,TRBJ2-5,.,.,TGTGCCAGCAGCTTAATAGGATGGGATGAGCAGTACTTC,CASSLIGWDEQYF
TRBV21-1,TRBJ2-1,.,.,TGTGCCAGCAGCCGACTAGTTAGGTCCCGATCATGCGAGCAGTTCTTC,CASSRLVRSRSCEQFF
TRBV30,TRBJ2-5,.,.,TGTGCCTGGAGTCCCAGGGTTTTTTTGGAAGAGACCCAGTACTTC,CAWSPRVFLEETQYF
TRBV7-9,TRBJ1-1,.,.,TGTGCCAGCAGCATAGCTAACCTGATATCGAACACTGAAGCTTTCTTT,CASSIANLISNTEAFF
TRBV6-2/TRBV6-3,TRBJ1-2,.,few,TGTGCCAGCAGTTACTCGCTTGGGGGGCGCTTGGACTATGGCTACACCTTC,CASSYSLGGRLDYGYTF
TRBV7-2,TRBJ2-7,.,.,TGTGCCAGCAGCTTAGTAGCAGGTTTTAGCTCCTACGAGCAGTACTTC,CASSLVAGFSSYEQYF
TRBV3-1,TRBJ2-5,TRBD2,few,TGTGCCAGCAGCCAAGATCGGGCTAGCGGGGCTTCGCGTGAGACCCAGTACTTC,CASSQDRASGASRETQYF
TRBV7-2,TRBJ2-1,TRBD2,.,TGTGCCAGCAGCTTAGCGGGGACTAGCGGCAATGAGCAGTTCTTC,CASSLAGTSGNEQFF
TRBV3-1,TRBJ2-1,.,.,TGTGCCAGCAGTCGGACTGGGGTTGATATCGAGCAGTTCTTC,CASSRTGVDIEQFF
TRBV14,TRBJ2-5,.,few,TGTGCCAGCAGCCAAGATGGGGGAGCGGTACAAGAGACCCAGTACTTC,CASSQDGGAVQETQYF
TRBV7-3,TRBJ2-1,.,many,TGTGCCAGCAGCCTACAGTCTGTCTCCTACAATGAGCAGTTCTTC,CASSLQSVSYNEQFF
TRBV19,TRBJ2-1,TRBD2,.,TGTGCCAGTAGTATACAGACTAGCGGGATCTATGAGCAGTTCTTC,CASSIQTSGIYEQFF
TRBV20-1,TRBJ2-3,TRBD1,.,TGCAGTGCTAGAGTAGCAGGGGGCGACGATACGCAGTATTTT,CSARVAGGDDTQYF
TRBV7-3,TRBJ2-5,.,.,TGTGCCAGCAGCTTAATAGGGTCCGGGGAGACCCAGTACTTC,CASSLIGSGETQYF
TRBV15,TRBJ1-5,.,.,TGTGCCACCAGCAGAGAGGGAAGGGGTGGTCAGCCCCAGCATTTT,CATSREGRGGQPQHF
TRBV27,TRBJ2-5,TRBD1,many,TGTGCCAGCAGTTTACTGACAGGGGGCGTGGGGGAGACCCAGTACTTC,CASSLLTGGVGETQYF
TRBV18,TRBJ1-6,.,.,TGTGCCAGCTCGCAAGACCAGGGGAGATACGGATCACCCCTCCACTTT,CASSQDQGRYGSPLHF
TRBV3-1,TRBJ2-3,.,.,TGTGCCAGCAGCCAAAACCGGGGGGCCGGAGATACGCAGTATTTT,CASSQNRGAGDTQYF
TRBV6-2/TRBV6-3,TRBJ2-5,TRBD2,few,TGTGCCAGCAGTTACCTGGGGACTAGCGAGGAGACCCAGTACTTC,CASSYLGTSEETQYF
TRBV6-6,TRBJ1-5,.,many,TGTGCCAGCAGTTACGGGAGGGCCCAGCCCCAGCATTTT,CASSYGRAQPQHF
TRBV12-3/TRBV12-4,TRBJ2-6,TRBD2,many,TGTGCCAGCAGGACTAGCGGGGGGGTCTCTGGGGCCAACGTCCTGACTTTC,CASRTSGGVSGANVLTF
TRBV20-1,TRBJ2-4,.,many,TGCAGTGCTAGATCCCAGGGGAACATTCAGTACTTC,CSARSQGNIQYF
TRBV12-3/TRBV12-4,TRBJ1-6,.,many,TGTGCCAGCAGTAGGGAGGACGCCAGCCTCTATAATTCACCCCTCCACTTT,CASSREDASLYNSPLHF
TRBV14,TRBJ1-4,.,.,TGTGCCAGCAGCCGTAGCTATAATGAAAAACTGTTTTTT,CASSRSYNEKLFF
TRBV3-1,TRBJ1-1,.,.,TGTGCCAGCAGCCGCCAGGATATCATGAACACTGAAGCTTTCTTT,CASSRQDIMNTEAFF
TRBV20-1,TRBJ2-7,.,.,TGCAGTGCTAGTAACGCCCTTTCATGGGAGCAGTACTTC,CSASNALSWEQYF
TRBV6-1,TRBJ2-3,TRBD1,many,TGTGCCAGCAGTGTCCGGACAGGGAGCACAGATACGCAGTATTTT,CASSVRTGSTDTQYF
TRBV5-1,TRBJ2-7,.,many,TGCGCCAGCAGCGGGTTGAACTCCTACGAGCAGTACTTC,CASSGLNSYEQYF
TRBV7-2,TRBJ1-6,.,.,TGTGCCAGCAGCATATTCACAGGGATGGGTTTTATTTCACCCCTCCACTTT,CASSIFTGMGFISPLHF
TRBV20-1,TRBJ2-1,.,.,TGCAGTGCCATATTCGGCCTCGATGAGCAGTTCTTC,CSAIFGLDEQFF
TRBV12-3/TRBV12-4,TRBJ2-1,.,many,TGTGCCAGCAGTTTTGGGTCCAACCACAATGAGCAGTTCTTC,CASSFGSNHNEQFF
TRBV15,TRBJ2-1,.,.,TGTGCCACCAGCAGAGATACTCGGCAGGGGATCCATGAGCAGTTCTTC,CATSRDTRQGIHEQFF
TRBV20-1,TRBJ2-3,TRBD1,.,TGCAGTGCTAGATCGGGACAGGGGGCGCGGGGGCCAGATACGCAGTATTTT,CSARSGQGARGPDTQYF
TRBV5-1,TRBJ2-5,TRBD2,few,TGCGCCAGCAGCGAAACACTAGCGGGAAGTGAGACCCAGTACTTC,CASSETLAGSETQYF
TRBV6-5,TRBJ1-2,.,many,TGTGCCAGCAGTTATGCGGGGGGGCGCTATGGCTACACCTTC,CASSYAGGRYGYTF